The rows below give T cell receptor beta chains drawn from one sample of a study of T cell responses to AZD1222 COVID-19 vaccine. The method was immunoSEQ multiplex PCR; TCRdb's version includes in-frame clones alone and lacks a portion of them. Among roughly 200,000 clones listed, approximately 90% were seen once. The starting material was peripheral blood, obtained 28 days after the second AZD1222 dose. The origin of the receptors is an adult who received the AZD1222 COVID-19 vaccine. CDR3s include the opening cysteine and the closing phenylalanine or tryptophan. A D gene is named only where the DNA matches it firmly. The size field is filled for only some rows; it gives once, few, many or a size class.

TRBV10-1	TRBJ1-4	once	TRBD1	CASSEAGTVATNEKLFF	TGCGCCAGCAGTGAAGCCGGGACAGTAGCAACTAATGAAAAACTGTTTTTT
TRBV6-2/TRBV6-3	TRBJ1-4	-	-	CASSPGLLSTNEKLFF	TGTGCCAGCAGTCCCGGACTGCTCTCAACTAATGAAAAACTGTTTTTT
TRBV5-1	TRBJ1-2	-	TRBD1	CASSLGQGVSSYTF	TGCGCCAGCAGCTTGGGACAGGGGGTATCTAGCTACACCTTC
TRBV19	TRBJ1-2	-	-	CASRLASAAANYGYTF	TGTGCCAGTAGGTTGGCTTCGGCAGCCGCTAACTATGGCTACACCTTC
TRBV7-8	TRBJ1-6	-	-	CASSSTGPGYNSPLHF	TGTGCCAGCAGCTCGACAGGACCGGGCTATAATTCACCCCTCCACTTT
TRBV11-2	TRBJ2-1	-	TRBD2	CASSSGLAGGFNEQFF	TGTGCCAGCAGCTCGGGACTAGCGGGGGGATTTAATGAGCAGTTCTTC
TRBV11-2	TRBJ2-1	-	-	CASSLLTRAYNEQFF	TGTGCCAGCAGCTTATTGACTCGAGCCTACAATGAGCAGTTCTTC
TRBV20-1	TRBJ2-5	-	TRBD2	CSASSGSGQETQYF	TGCAGTGCTAGTTCGGGTAGCGGGCAGGAGACCCAGTACTTC
TRBV7-2	TRBJ1-2	once	-	CASSLARDYGYTF	TGTGCCAGCAGCTTAGCCAGGGACTATGGCTACACCTTC
TRBV6-5	TRBJ1-2	once	TRBD1	CASTNSGQGGYGYTF	TGTGCCAGCACCAACTCCGGACAGGGAGGGTATGGCTACACCTTC
TRBV7-9	TRBJ1-6	-	-	CASSFDTENSPLHF	TGTGCCAGCAGCTTCGACACAGAAAATTCACCCCTCCACTTT
TRBV30	TRBJ2-7	-	-	CAVTGNYEQYF	TGTGCTGTGACAGGAAACTACGAGCAGTACTTC
TRBV12-3/TRBV12-4	TRBJ1-3	-	-	CASGPMGNTIYF	TGTGCCAGCGGCCCTATGGGAAACACCATATATTTT
TRBV27	TRBJ1-5	-	-	CASSLQWASPNQPQHF	TGTGCCAGCAGTTTACAGTGGGCCAGCCCCAATCAGCCCCAGCATTTT
TRBV30	TRBJ2-7	-	-	CAWSDRAVWYEQYF	TGTGCCTGGAGTGACAGGGCTGTTTGGTACGAGCAGTACTTC
TRBV11-2	TRBJ1-1	-	-	CASSTSPEGGRNTEAFF	TGTGCCAGCAGCACCTCCCCCGAGGGAGGGAGGAACACTGAAGCTTTCTTT
TRBV12-3/TRBV12-4	TRBJ1-1	-	-	CATREAEGTEAFF	TGTGCCACCAGGGAAGCTGAGGGAACTGAAGCTTTCTTT
TRBV3-1/TRBV3-2	TRBJ1-1	-	-	CASSQFDGGRAFF	TGTGCCAGCAGCCAATTTGATGGGGGGCGAGCTTTCTTT
TRBV6-1	TRBJ2-7	few	-	CASSDARGPYEQYF	TGTGCCAGCAGTGACGCCAGGGGACCCTACGAGCAGTACTTC
TRBV5-1	TRBJ1-6	-	-	CASSLAPLTESLNSPLHF	TGCGCCAGCAGCTTGGCCCCCTTGACAGAATCCCTCAATTCACCCCTCCACTTT
TRBV7-2	TRBJ1-1	-	TRBD1	CASSLDGTAAMNTEAFF	TGTGCCAGCAGCTTAGATGGGACAGCTGCGATGAACACTGAAGCTTTCTTT
TRBV11-2	TRBJ2-1	-	TRBD2	CASSLGAGVAGLSYNEQFF	TGTGCCAGCAGCTTAGGGGCAGGGGTAGCGGGGCTTTCCTACAATGAGCAGTTCTTC
TRBV24-1	TRBJ2-1	-	TRBD1	CATSDSQGSRYNEQFF	TGTGCCACCAGTGATTCACAGGGGAGTAGGTACAATGAGCAGTTCTTC
TRBV12-3/TRBV12-4	TRBJ1-1	-	-	CASSLQRLEAFF	TGTGCCAGCAGTCTGCAACGGCTTGAAGCTTTCTTT
TRBV3-1/TRBV3-2	TRBJ2-1	-	TRBD2	CASSQITSGYNEQFF	TGTGCCAGCAGCCAAATTACTAGCGGGTACAATGAGCAGTTCTTC
TRBV27	TRBJ2-3	-	-	CASSFELPLRPTITDTQYF	TGTGCCAGCAGTTTTGAACTCCCTTTGCGGCCTACTATTACAGATACGCAGTATTTT